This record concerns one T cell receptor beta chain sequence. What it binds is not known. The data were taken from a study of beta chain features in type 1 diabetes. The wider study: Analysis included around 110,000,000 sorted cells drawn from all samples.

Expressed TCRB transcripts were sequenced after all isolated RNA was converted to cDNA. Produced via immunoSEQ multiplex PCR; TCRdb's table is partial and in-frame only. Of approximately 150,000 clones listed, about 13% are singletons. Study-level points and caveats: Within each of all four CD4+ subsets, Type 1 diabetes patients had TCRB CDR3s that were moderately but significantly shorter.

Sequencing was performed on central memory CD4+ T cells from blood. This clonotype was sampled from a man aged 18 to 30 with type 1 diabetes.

The chain's CDR3 is CSAQGAGGELFF. In DNA form, the CDR3 reads TGCAGCGCGCAGGGGGCTGGCGGGGAGCTGTTTTTT. The J gene is TRBJ2-2, the V gene TRBV29-1, with 8 bases that match TRBD1. With 7 bases clipped from V and 7 bases from J, the junction kept 5 bases outside the gene matches. The CDR3 spans 12 residues. CDR1 and CDR2 from the germline V gene are SQVTM and ANQGSEA.